Sequencing of this TCR beta chain was carried out in a study of T cell clusters in autoimmune cytopenias. Study-level points and caveats: Healthy donors had roughly 3-fold more exclusive TRB clusters than active autoimmune hepatitis patients. Primary autoimmune cytopenia patients seemingly lacked the physiological T cell clusters found in healthy donors.

TRB was amplified from about 270 ng of peripheral blood genomic DNA per sample. Its frequency marks this clonotype as medium-sized (0.01 to 0.1%). What it binds is unknown. TRB rearrangements were amplified by touch-down multiplex PCR with mixed TRB-A/B primers. From the multiplex PCR reads, TCRdb lists one entry per CDR3 protein and no DNA. The data show several thousand distinct CDR3 sequences, and the top ten clones hold 67%. These data are also associated with another study on T cell repertoires in aging, cancer and after chemotherapy. That investigation notes: Untreated cancer patients had significantly lower blood TCR diversity than age-matched healthy donors. In healthy donors, age-related TCR diversity loss mainly reflected lost richness.

Sequencing was performed on peripheral blood. This TCR came from a human donor with an autoimmune cytopenia or autoimmune hepatitis (not recorded which).

The CDR3 loop reads CASSNGAVAGGLQETQYF. V gene TRBV11-3 combines with J gene TRBJ2-5; TCRdb's D gene call, TRBD1, goes unchecked for lack of DNA. CDR3 length: 18 residues. Germline values: CDR1 SGHNT, CDR2 YENEEA.